Listed below are T cell receptor beta chains from one sample, sequenced in a study of T and B cells in COVID-19 patients. TCRdb redid the calling of the multiplex PCR reads with MiXCR, one entry per CDR3 protein. The sample contains thousands of distinct CDR3 sequences, approximately 32% of which appear only once. Sample: blood. The receptors were gathered from a human donor who had recovered from COVID-19. Each CDR3 is given with its conserved first and last residue. D genes are given only for firm matches. Some rows have no size entry. The others give once, few or many, or a class for an expanded clone.

CDR3nt: TGTGCCAGCAGTGACTCAGGGGGGGGGTACAATGAGCAGTTCTTC; CDR3aa: CASSDSGGGYNEQFF; abundance: medium-sized; d_gene: NA; j_gene: TRBJ2-1; v_gene: TRBV6-4
CDR3nt: TGTGCCAGCAGTTTTGAGGTTGTAGCTTTCTTT; CDR3aa: CASSFEVVAFF; abundance: NA; d_gene: NA; j_gene: TRBJ1-1; v_gene: TRBV12-3/TRBV12-4
CDR3nt: TGTGCCAGCAGCCTGGACAGGCAAAGTCAGCCCCAGCATTTT; CDR3aa: CASSLDRQSQPQHF; abundance: NA; d_gene: TRBD1; j_gene: TRBJ1-5; v_gene: TRBV11-1
CDR3nt: TGTGCCAGTAGTCTCTACGGTCAAGGGGTGTCGTACGAGCAGTACTTC; CDR3aa: CASSLYGQGVSYEQYF; abundance: medium-sized; d_gene: NA; j_gene: TRBJ2-7; v_gene: TRBV19
CDR3nt: TGTGCCAGCCGCGCCCCGATTGACAGCCAGGAGAACTATGGCTACACCTTC; CDR3aa: CASRAPIDSQENYGYTF; abundance: NA; d_gene: NA; j_gene: TRBJ1-2; v_gene: TRBV6-2/TRBV6-3
CDR3nt: TGTGCCATCAGAAGACAGGGTGAGAGTGAAAAACTGTTTTTT; CDR3aa: CAIRRQGESEKLFF; abundance: NA; d_gene: TRBD1; j_gene: TRBJ1-4; v_gene: TRBV10-3
CDR3nt: TGTGCCAGCTCAAGCGGGACAGGCCAACGGAGTAATTCACCCCTCCACTTT; CDR3aa: CASSSGTGQRSNSPLHF; abundance: few; d_gene: TRBD1; j_gene: TRBJ1-6; v_gene: TRBV18
CDR3nt: TGTGCCAGCAGCTTGGGGGGGGCTGCTGAAGCTTTCTTT; CDR3aa: CASSLGGAAEAFF; abundance: NA; d_gene: NA; j_gene: TRBJ1-1; v_gene: TRBV5-4
CDR3nt: TGCGCCAGCAGCGCCGGACTAGCGGGGGGGTACAGGGCCTACAATGAGCAGTTCTTC; CDR3aa: CASSAGLAGGYRAYNEQFF; abundance: NA; d_gene: TRBD2; j_gene: TRBJ2-1; v_gene: TRBV5-1
CDR3nt: TGTGCCAGCAGCTTAAGGCCCGAAGCCGGGGAGCTGTTTTTT; CDR3aa: CASSLRPEAGELFF; abundance: few; d_gene: NA; j_gene: TRBJ2-2; v_gene: TRBV7-6
CDR3nt: TGTGCCAGCAGCGCCCGGGACGGCCTCTATGGCTACACCTTC; CDR3aa: CASSARDGLYGYTF; abundance: NA; d_gene: NA; j_gene: TRBJ1-2; v_gene: TRBV11-2
CDR3nt: TGTGCCAGTAGTGGGATGGGGAAAGGAACTGAAGCTTTCTTT; CDR3aa: CASSGMGKGTEAFF; abundance: few; d_gene: NA; j_gene: TRBJ1-1; v_gene: TRBV19
CDR3nt: TGTGCCAGTAGTAGCAGGGGGAATGAAAAACTGTTTTTT; CDR3aa: CASSSRGNEKLFF; abundance: medium-sized; d_gene: TRBD1; j_gene: TRBJ1-4; v_gene: TRBV19
CDR3nt: TGTGCCAGCAGCCCTCAGGGGAACCAGCCCCAGCATTTT; CDR3aa: CASSPQGNQPQHF; abundance: NA; d_gene: NA; j_gene: TRBJ1-5; v_gene: TRBV6-6
CDR3nt: TGTGCCAGCAGCCCAAAGGTGACAGAACCACCCCTCCACTTT; CDR3aa: CASSPKVTEPPLHF; abundance: NA; d_gene: NA; j_gene: TRBJ1-6; v_gene: TRBV7-2
CDR3nt: TGTGCCAGCAGCCAAGATTTCGGGGGGGGGCCAAGCACAGATACGCAGTATTTT; CDR3aa: CASSQDFGGGPSTDTQYF; abundance: NA; d_gene: TRBD2; j_gene: TRBJ2-3; v_gene: TRBV4-2
CDR3nt: TGCAGCGTTGTGTGGGGACAGAACACTGAAGCTTTCTTT; CDR3aa: CSVVWGQNTEAFF; abundance: medium-sized; d_gene: NA; j_gene: TRBJ1-1; v_gene: TRBV29-1
CDR3nt: TGTGCCAGCAGGGGGACCGGACAGGGAGACGGCTACACCTTC; CDR3aa: CASRGTGQGDGYTF; abundance: NA; d_gene: TRBD1; j_gene: TRBJ1-2; v_gene: TRBV12-3/TRBV12-4
CDR3nt: TGTGCCAGCAGCTATAGCGGGGACCCCTACGAGCAGTACTTC; CDR3aa: CASSYSGDPYEQYF; abundance: NA; d_gene: TRBD2; j_gene: TRBJ2-7; v_gene: TRBV7-6
CDR3nt: TGCGCCAGCAGCTTGGTAGGGGCCGGAGATACGCAGTATTTT; CDR3aa: CASSLVGAGDTQYF; abundance: NA; d_gene: NA; j_gene: TRBJ2-3; v_gene: TRBV5-1
CDR3nt: TGTGACAGCAGCACTAGTAGGGGAACTCATAATTCACCCCTCCACTTT; CDR3aa: CDSSTSRGTHNSPLHF; abundance: NA; d_gene: NA; j_gene: TRBJ1-6; v_gene: TRBV12-3/TRBV12-4
CDR3nt: TGTGCCAGCTCACCGGGACAGGGGGTTGAAGCTTTCTTT; CDR3aa: CASSPGQGVEAFF; abundance: few; d_gene: TRBD1; j_gene: TRBJ1-1; v_gene: TRBV18
CDR3nt: TGTGCCATCAGTGGGGGGAGCGGTGGTTCTCCAGATACGCAGTATTTT; CDR3aa: CAISGGSGGSPDTQYF; abundance: few; d_gene: NA; j_gene: TRBJ2-3; v_gene: TRBV10-3
CDR3nt: TGTGCCAGCAGCACGGGGGGGGGGCGGGATCATTCACCCCTCCACTTT; CDR3aa: CASSTGGGRDHSPLHF; abundance: NA; d_gene: NA; j_gene: TRBJ1-6; v_gene: TRBV12-3/TRBV12-4
CDR3nt: TGTGCCACCAGCAGAGATAAGGAACAGATTCCCGGCGAGCAGTACTTC; CDR3aa: CATSRDKEQIPGEQYF; abundance: NA; d_gene: NA; j_gene: TRBJ2-7; v_gene: TRBV15
CDR3nt: TGTGCCATCAGCGACCGTAGCGGGGGAGGGGTGGCAGATACGCAGTATTTT; CDR3aa: CAISDRSGGGVADTQYF; abundance: few; d_gene: TRBD2; j_gene: TRBJ2-3; v_gene: TRBV10-3
CDR3nt: TGTGCCAGCAGCTCCCGGACAGGGTTGTCCAATGAGCAGTTCTTC; CDR3aa: CASSSRTGLSNEQFF; abundance: few; d_gene: TRBD1; j_gene: TRBJ2-1; v_gene: TRBV7-9
CDR3nt: TGTGCCAGCAGTGAATCGACTGTTCTAGCGCAGTATTTT; CDR3aa: CASSESTVLAQYF; abundance: few; d_gene: NA; j_gene: TRBJ2-3; v_gene: TRBV6-5
CDR3nt: TGTGCCAGCAGCTTATGGGAGGGAGTAGCGGGGGTTCAAGAGACCCAGTACTTC; CDR3aa: CASSLWEGVAGVQETQYF; abundance: NA; d_gene: TRBD2; j_gene: TRBJ2-5; v_gene: TRBV7-4